The TCR beta chain described here comes from a study of technical replicates of blood from several donors. Germline lookup yields CDR1 SGHRS and CDR2 YFSETQ. The CDR3 spans 17 residues. Deletions cut 4 bases from V and 5 bases from J, with 24 bases between. Generated by immunoSEQ multiplex PCR, the TCRdb table keeps only in-frame clones and is missing some. The sample has 98,000 or so clones; 95% are singletons. This rearrangement joins TRBV5-1 to TRBJ2-5; TRBD2 might be the D (6 bases). This receptor was identified in a human donor in good health. Sequences were obtained from T cells isolated from PBMCs. The CDR3 is CASSLGGVSTRDETQYF. The CDR3 DNA sequence: TGCGCCAGCAGCCTCGGCGGAGTTTCGACTAGGGACGAGACCCAGTACTTC.